Here is one T cell receptor (beta chain) with its context. Its antigen is not identified. This record comes from a study of beta chain features in type 1 diabetes. Broader study findings: A cDNA-based sequencing approach could over-represent cells with high TCR expression.

Expressed TCRB transcripts got sequenced, as all isolated RNA was reverse transcribed. Sequencing used immunoSEQ multiplex PCR; TCRdb keeps in-frame clones, though not all of them. This sample has hundreds of thousands of clones; roughly 31% occur once, and the top ten carry around 0.065%. This CDR3 has 13 amino acids. Trimming left V 7 bases short and J 2 bases short, with 14 bases between. Germline V gene lookup returns CDR1 SQVTM and CDR2 ANQGSEA. Only one heparinised blood draw was taken per donor, and its volume averaged roughly 120 mL. This sequence was found in a man between 18 and 35 years old in good health. The sequencing input was naive CD4+ T cells from blood. The genes are TRBV29-1 and TRBJ2-5; either TRBD1 or TRBD2 may fit D (5 bases each). The CDR3 is CSGARGPQETQYF. The CDR3 nucleotides read TGCAGCGGTGCCCGGGGCCCTCAAGAGACCCAGTACTTC. The full variable domain, completed using reference TRBV29-1 and TRBJ2-5, is SAVISQKPSRDICQRGTSLTIQCQVDSQVTMMFWYRQQPGQSLTLIATANQGSEATYESGFVIDKFPISRPNLTFSTLTVSNMSPEDSSIYLCSGARGPQETQYFGPGTRLLVL.